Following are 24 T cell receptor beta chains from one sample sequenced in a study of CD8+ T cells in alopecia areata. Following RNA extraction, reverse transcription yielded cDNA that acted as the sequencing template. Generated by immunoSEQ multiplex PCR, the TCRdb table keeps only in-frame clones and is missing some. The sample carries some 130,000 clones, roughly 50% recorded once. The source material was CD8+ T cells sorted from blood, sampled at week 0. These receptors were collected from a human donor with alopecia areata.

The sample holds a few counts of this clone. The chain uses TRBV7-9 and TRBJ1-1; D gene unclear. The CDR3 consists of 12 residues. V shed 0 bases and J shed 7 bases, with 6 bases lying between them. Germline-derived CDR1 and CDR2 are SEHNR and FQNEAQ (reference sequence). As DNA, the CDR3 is TGTGCCAGCAGCTTAGCGGATAATGAAGCTTTCTTT. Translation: CASSLADNEAFF.

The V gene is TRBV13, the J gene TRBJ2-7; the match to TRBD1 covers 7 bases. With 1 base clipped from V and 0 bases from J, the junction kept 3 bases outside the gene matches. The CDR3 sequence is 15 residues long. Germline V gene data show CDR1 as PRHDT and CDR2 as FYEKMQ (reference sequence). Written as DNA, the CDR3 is TGTGCCAGCAGCTTAGAGGGGGCAGGCTCCTACGAGCAGTACTTC. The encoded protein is CASSLEGAGSYEQYF.

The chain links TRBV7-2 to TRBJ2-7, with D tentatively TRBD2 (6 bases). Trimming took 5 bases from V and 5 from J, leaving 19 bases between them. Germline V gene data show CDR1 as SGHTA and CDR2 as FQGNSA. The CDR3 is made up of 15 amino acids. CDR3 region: CASSPAGTASHEQYF. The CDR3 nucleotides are TGTGCCAGCAGCCCCGCCGGGACTGCCAGCCACGAGCAGTACTTC.

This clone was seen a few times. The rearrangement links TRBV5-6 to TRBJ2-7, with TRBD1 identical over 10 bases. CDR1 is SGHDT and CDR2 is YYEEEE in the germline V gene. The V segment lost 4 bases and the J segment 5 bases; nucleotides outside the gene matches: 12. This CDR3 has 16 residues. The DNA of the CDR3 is TGTGCCAGCAGCCCTCGACCGGGACAGGGGACCAACGAGCAGTACTTC. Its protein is CASSPRPGQGTNEQYF. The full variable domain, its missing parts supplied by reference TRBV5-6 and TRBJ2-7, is DAGVTQSPTHLIKTRGQQVTLRCSPKSGHDTVSWYQQALGQGPQFIFQYYEEEERQRGNFPDRFSGHQFPNYSSELNVNALLLGDSALYLCASSPRPGQGTNEQYFGPGTRLTVT.

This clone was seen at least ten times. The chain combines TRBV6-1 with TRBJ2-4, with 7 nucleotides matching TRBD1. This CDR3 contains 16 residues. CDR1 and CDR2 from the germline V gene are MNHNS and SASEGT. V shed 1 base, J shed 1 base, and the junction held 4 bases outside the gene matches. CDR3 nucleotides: TGTGCCAGCAGTGAAGAGGAGACAGGGGCCAAAAACATTCAGTACTTC. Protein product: CASSEEETGAKNIQYF.

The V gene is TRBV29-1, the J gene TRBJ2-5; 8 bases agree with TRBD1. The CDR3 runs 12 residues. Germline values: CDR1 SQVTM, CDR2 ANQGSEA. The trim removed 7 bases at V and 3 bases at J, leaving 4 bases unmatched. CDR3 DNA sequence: TGCAGCGGGATACAGGGGGAAGAGACCCAGTACTTC. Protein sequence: CSGIQGEETQYF. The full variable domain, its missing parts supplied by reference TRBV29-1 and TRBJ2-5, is SAVISQKPSRDICQRGTSLTIQCQVDSQVTMMFWYRQQPGQSLTLIATANQGSEATYESGFVIDKFPISRPNLTFSTLTVSNMSPEDSSIYLCSGIQGEETQYFGPGTRLLVL.

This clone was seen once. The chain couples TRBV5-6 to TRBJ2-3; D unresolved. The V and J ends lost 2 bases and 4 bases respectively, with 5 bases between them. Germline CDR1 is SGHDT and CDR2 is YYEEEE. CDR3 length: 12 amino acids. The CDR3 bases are TGTGCCAGCAGCTTTGGGGCAGATACGCAGTATTTT. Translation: CASSFGADTQYF.

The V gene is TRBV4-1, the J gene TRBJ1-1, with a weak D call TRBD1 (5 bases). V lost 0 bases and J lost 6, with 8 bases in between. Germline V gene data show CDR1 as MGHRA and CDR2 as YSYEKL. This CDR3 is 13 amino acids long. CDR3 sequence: CASSQEGAAEAFF. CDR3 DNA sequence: TGCGCCAGCAGCCAAGAAGGGGCAGCTGAAGCTTTCTTT.

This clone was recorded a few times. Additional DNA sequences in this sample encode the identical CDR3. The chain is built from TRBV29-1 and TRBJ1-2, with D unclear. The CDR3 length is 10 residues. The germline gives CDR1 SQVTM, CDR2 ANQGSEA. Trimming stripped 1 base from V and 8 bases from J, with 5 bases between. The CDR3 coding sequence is TGCAGCGTTGAAGGGAACGGCTACACCTTC. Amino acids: CSVEGNGYTF.

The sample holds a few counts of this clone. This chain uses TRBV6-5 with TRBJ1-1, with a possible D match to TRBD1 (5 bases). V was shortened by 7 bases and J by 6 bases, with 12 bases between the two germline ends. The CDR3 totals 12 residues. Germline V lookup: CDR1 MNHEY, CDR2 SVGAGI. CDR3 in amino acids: CASTPGGAEAFF. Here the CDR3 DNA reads TGTGCCAGCACGCCCGGGGGGGCTGAAGCTTTCTTT.

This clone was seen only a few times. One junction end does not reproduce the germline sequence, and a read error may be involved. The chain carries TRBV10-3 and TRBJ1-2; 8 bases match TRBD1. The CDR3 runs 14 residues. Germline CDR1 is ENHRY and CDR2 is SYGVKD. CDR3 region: CASSSDRGQNGYTF. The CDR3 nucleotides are TGTGCCAGCAGTTCTGACAGGGGACAAAATGGCTACACCTTC.

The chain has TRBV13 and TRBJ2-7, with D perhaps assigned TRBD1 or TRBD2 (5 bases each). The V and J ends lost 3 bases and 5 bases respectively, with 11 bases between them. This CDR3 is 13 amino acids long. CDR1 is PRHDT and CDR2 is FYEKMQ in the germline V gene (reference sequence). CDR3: CASSFEGPNEQYF. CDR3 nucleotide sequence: TGTGCCAGCAGCTTCGAGGGGCCGAACGAGCAGTACTTC.

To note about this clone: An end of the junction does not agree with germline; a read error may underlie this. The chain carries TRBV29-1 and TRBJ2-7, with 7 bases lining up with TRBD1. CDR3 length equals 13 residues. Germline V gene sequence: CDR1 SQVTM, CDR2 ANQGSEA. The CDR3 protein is CSVEGDRPYEQYF. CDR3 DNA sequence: TGCAGCGTCGAAGGGGACAGACCCTACGAGCAGTACTTC.

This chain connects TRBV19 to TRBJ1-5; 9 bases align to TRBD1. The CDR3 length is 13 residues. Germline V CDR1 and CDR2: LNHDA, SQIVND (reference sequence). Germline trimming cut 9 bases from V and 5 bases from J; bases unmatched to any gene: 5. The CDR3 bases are TGTGCCAGCAAAACAGGGGGCCATCAGCCCCAGCATTTT. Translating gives CASKTGGHQPQHF.

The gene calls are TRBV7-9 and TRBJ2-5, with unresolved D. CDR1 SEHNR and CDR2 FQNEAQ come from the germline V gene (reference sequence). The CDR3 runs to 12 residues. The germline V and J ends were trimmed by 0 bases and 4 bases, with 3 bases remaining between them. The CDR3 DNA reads TGTGCCAGCAGCTTAGCGGGAGAGACCCAGTACTTC. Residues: CASSLAGETQYF.

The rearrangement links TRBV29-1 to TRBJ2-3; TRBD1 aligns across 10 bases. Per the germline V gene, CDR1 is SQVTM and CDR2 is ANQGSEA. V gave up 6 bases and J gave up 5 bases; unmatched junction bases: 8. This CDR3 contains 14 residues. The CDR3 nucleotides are TGCAGCGTCCTAGGGACAGGGGAAGGAGATACGCAGTATTTT. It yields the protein CSVLGTGEGDTQYF.

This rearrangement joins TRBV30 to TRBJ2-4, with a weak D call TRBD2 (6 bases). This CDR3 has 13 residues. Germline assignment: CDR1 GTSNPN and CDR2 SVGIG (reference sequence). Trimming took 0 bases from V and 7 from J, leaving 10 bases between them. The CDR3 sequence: CAWSVEAGNIQYF. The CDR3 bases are TGTGCCTGGAGTGTTGAAGCGGGCAACATTCAGTACTTC.

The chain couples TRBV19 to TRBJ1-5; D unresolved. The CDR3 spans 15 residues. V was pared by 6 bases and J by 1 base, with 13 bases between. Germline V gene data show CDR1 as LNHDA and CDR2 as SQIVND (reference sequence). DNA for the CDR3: TGTGCCAGTAGCACCGCCCGGGCGAGCAATCAGCCCCAGCATTTT. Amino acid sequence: CASSTARASNQPQHF.

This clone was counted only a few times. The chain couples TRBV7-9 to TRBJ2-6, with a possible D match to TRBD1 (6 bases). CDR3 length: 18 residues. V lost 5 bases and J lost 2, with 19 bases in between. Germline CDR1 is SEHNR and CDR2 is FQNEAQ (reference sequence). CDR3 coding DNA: TGTGCCAGCAGCACGCAATGGACAGTCAGAACTGGGGCCAACGTCCTGACTTTC. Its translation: CASSTQWTVRTGANVLTF.

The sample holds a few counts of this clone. The DNA of the CDR3 is TGCAGCTTATTGACAGGCAAAGGGAATGAGCAGTTCTTC. Encoded protein: CSLLTGKGNEQFF. The V call is TRBV29-1, the J call TRBJ2-1; D perhaps matches TRBD1 (6 bases). The length of the CDR3 is 13 residues. Trimming removed 8 bases from V and 7 bases from J, with 18 bases in between. CDR1 is SQVTM and CDR2 is ANQGSEA in the germline V gene.

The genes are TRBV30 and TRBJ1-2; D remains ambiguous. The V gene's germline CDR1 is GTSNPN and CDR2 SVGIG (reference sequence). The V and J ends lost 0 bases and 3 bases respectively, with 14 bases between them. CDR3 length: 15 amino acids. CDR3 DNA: TGTGCCTGGAGTGTACCCACAGAAGCCTACTATGGCTACACCTTC. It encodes CAWSVPTEAYYGYTF.

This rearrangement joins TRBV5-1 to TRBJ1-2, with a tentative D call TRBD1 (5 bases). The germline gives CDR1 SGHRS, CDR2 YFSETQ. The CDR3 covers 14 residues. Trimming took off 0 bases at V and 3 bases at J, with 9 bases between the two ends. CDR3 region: CASSLEGRYYGYTF. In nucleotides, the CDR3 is TGCGCCAGCAGCTTGGAGGGACGGTACTATGGCTACACCTTC.

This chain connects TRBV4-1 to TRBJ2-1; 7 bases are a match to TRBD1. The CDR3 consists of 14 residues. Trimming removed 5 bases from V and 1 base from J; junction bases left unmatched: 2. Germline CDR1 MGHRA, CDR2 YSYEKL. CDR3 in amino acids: CASSTTGSYNEQFF. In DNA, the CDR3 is TGCGCCAGCAGCACGACAGGGTCCTACAATGAGCAGTTCTTC.

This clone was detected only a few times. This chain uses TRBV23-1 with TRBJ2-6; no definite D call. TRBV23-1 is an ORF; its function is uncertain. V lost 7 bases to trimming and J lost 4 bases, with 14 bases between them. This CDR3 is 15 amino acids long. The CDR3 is CASNTGRPGANVLTF. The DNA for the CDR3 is TGCGCCAGCAACACGGGCAGGCCCGGGGCCAACGTCCTGACTTTC.